Included here is one T cell receptor beta chain sequence, with context. This record comes from a study of blood T cell repertoires in COVID-19. Measured with immunoSEQ multiplex PCR; TCRdb has only the in-frame clones, and not every one. The data contain 130,000 or so clones, about 91% of them seen just once; the ten biggest clones take up 1.5%. This sequence originates from a woman in her sixties or seventies with acute or convalescent COVID-19. Source material: peripheral blood.

The CDR3 loop is CASSLLAGGVNTGELFF. In DNA, the CDR3 is TGTGCCAGCAGTTTATTAGCGGGGGGCGTGAACACCGGGGAGCTGTTTTTT. The genes are TRBV27 and TRBJ2-2, with 10 nucleotides matching TRBD2. From germline, CDR1 is MNHEY and CDR2 SMNVEV (reference sequence). With 1 base clipped from V and 1 base from J, the junction kept 3 bases outside the gene matches. The CDR3 spans 17 residues.